The 25 T cell receptor beta chains below were found in one sample sequenced in a study of blood T cell repertoires in COVID-19. Sequencing used immunoSEQ multiplex PCR; TCRdb keeps in-frame clones, though not all of them. The table lists about 350,000 clones, 85% to 90% of them singletons. The sequenced sample was PBMCs or T cells enriched from blood (not recorded which). The receptor source for this set is a young woman who had been exposed to COVID-19.

The chain is built from TRBV9 and TRBJ2-1; 14 bases agree with TRBD2. Germline CDR1 SGDLS, CDR2 YYNGEE. V trimming: 2 bases; J trimming: 8 bases; junction bases outside the gene matches: 6. The CDR3 is 16 amino acids. In DNA, the CDR3 is TGTGCCAGCAGCGTCGGGACTAGCGGGAGTAGCCATGAGCAGTTCTTC. It translates to CASSVGTSGSSHEQFF.

The genes are TRBV18 and TRBJ1-2; 7 bases are a match to TRBD1. The junction had 14 bases not matched to a gene; V was cut back by 6 bases and J by 7 bases. Germline V gene lookup returns CDR1 KGHSH and CDR2 LQKENI. The length of the CDR3 is 15 residues. The chain's CDR3 is CASSRPGQPPAGYTF. The CDR3 region has the DNA TGTGCCAGCTCTCGCCCGGGACAGCCTCCTGCTGGCTACACCTTC.

J is TRBJ1-4 and V is TRBV5-6, with TRBD1 matching over 7 bases. CDR3 length: 15 residues. Germline V gene sequence: CDR1 SGHDT, CDR2 YYEEEE. The trim removed 0 bases at V and 6 bases at J, leaving 5 bases unmatched. CDR3 region: CASSLGTGGYEKLFF. CDR3 nucleotides: TGTGCCAGCAGCTTGGGGACAGGCGGATATGAAAAACTGTTTTTT. The full variable domain, with the rest looked up from reference TRBV5-6 and TRBJ1-4, is DAGVTQSPTHLIKTRGQQVTLRCSPKSGHDTVSWYQQALGQGPQFIFQYYEEEERQRGNFPDRFSGHQFPNYSSELNVNALLLGDSALYLCASSLGTGGYEKLFFGSGTQLSVL.

The chain recombines TRBV23-1 with TRBJ1-1, with D possibly being TRBD1 (5 bases). TRBV23-1 belongs to the ORF category, with a function that is uncertain. The CDR3 contains 17 residues. Deletions cut 3 bases from V and 1 base from J, with 18 bases between. CDR3 sequence reads: CASSQPPGPGRNTEAFF. The CDR3 DNA is TGCGCCAGCAGTCAGCCCCCGGGGCCCGGGAGGAACACTGAAGCTTTCTTT.

This clone was counted a few times. The chain carries TRBV6-5 and TRBJ2-7; TRBD1 aligns across 7 bases. CDR1 MNHEY and CDR2 SVGAGI come from the germline V gene. The V and J ends lost 6 bases and 0 bases, in that order; junction bases with no gene match: 2. CDR3 length: 13 amino acids. DNA for the CDR3: TGTGCCAGCAGGGGGACAGCCTCCTACGAGCAGTACTTC. This sequence encodes CASRGTASYEQYF.

The chain carries TRBV6-5 and TRBJ1-2; 9 nucleotides match TRBD1. Germline lookup yields CDR1 MNHEY and CDR2 SVGAGI. V was pared by 6 bases and J by 8 bases, with 4 bases of the junction left unmatched. This CDR3 contains 12 residues. The CDR3 DNA is TGTGCCAGCAGAGGGACAGGGATCGGCTACACCTTC. This translates into CASRGTGIGYTF.

V usage is TRBV19 and J usage is TRBJ1-1; no definite D call. Trimming removed 7 bases from V and 7 bases from J, with 16 bases in between. CDR3 size: 13 residues. CDR1 LNHDA and CDR2 SQIVND come from the germline V gene (reference sequence). CDR3 in DNA: TGTGCCAGTATTCCGGCGGGGTGGGGTGAAGCTTTCTTT. It codes for CASIPAGWGEAFF.

The chain uses TRBV3-1 (or the pseudogene TRBV3-2) and TRBJ2-1; D is perhaps TRBD2 (5 bases). The CDR3 spans 15 residues. Trimming stripped 0 bases from V and 2 bases from J, with 8 bases between. CDR1 and CDR2 from the germline V gene are LGHDT and YNNKEL (reference sequence). The CDR3 here is CASSQDSLAYNEQFF. CDR3 DNA sequence: TGTGCCAGCAGCCAAGACTCACTAGCCTACAATGAGCAGTTCTTC.

This rearrangement joins TRBV6-1 to TRBJ1-5; D is uncertain. The CDR3 spans 11 residues. Between the trimmed V and J ends, which lost 2 bases and 9 bases, there was a span of 5 bases. Germline V gives CDR1 MNHNS, CDR2 SASEGT. In nucleotides, the CDR3 is TGTGCCAGCAGTGAATTTCTGCCCCAGCATTTT. Translation gives CASSEFLPQHF.

This clone showed up just once. The CDR3 DNA reads as TGTGCCAGCAGCTTACTTAGCGGGAGGGCCGTTGGTGAGCAGTACTTC. This translates into CASSLLSGRAVGEQYF. This chain uses TRBV13 with TRBJ2-7, with 11 bases fitting TRBD2. The junction had 10 bases not matched to a gene; V was cut back by 2 bases and J by 7 bases. CDR1 and CDR2 (germline): PRHDT, FYEKMQ (reference sequence). CDR3 length equals 16 residues.

This chain joins TRBV3-1 (or the pseudogene TRBV3-2) and TRBJ1-1, with 7 bases lining up with TRBD1. CDR1 and CDR2 (germline): LGHDT, YNNKEL (reference sequence). CDR3 size: 16 residues. Trimming removed 1 base from V and 8 bases from J; junction bases left unmatched: 13. In nucleotides, the CDR3 is TGTGCCAGCAGCCAAGGACAGGGCGCGGGTCGACTGGAAGCTTTCTTT. Encoded protein: CASSQGQGAGRLEAFF.

The rearrangement uses TRBV5-1 and TRBJ1-1, with 7 positions matching TRBD1. Trimming at V came to 0 bases and at J to 4 bases, leaving 9 bases not matched to a gene. Germline V gives CDR1 SGHRS, CDR2 YFSETQ. The CDR3 extends over 16 amino acids. The CDR3, as DNA: TGCGCCAGCAGCTTGGACCCAGGGGGTATGGGCACTGAAGCTTTCTTT. Its translation is CASSLDPGGMGTEAFF.

The V gene is TRBV3-1 (or the pseudogene TRBV3-2), the J gene TRBJ2-7, with TRBD1 identical over 9 bases. Trimming cost V 3 bases and J 5 bases; bases outside gene matches: 11. Germline assignment: CDR1 LGHDT and CDR2 YNNKEL (reference sequence). The CDR3 sequence is 16 residues long. The CDR3 DNA reads TGTGCCAGCAGCCAGAGCCTTAAGGACAGGGGCCACGAGCAGTACTTC. Amino acid sequence: CASSQSLKDRGHEQYF.

This chain uses TRBV5-6 with TRBJ1-4; 11 bases are a match to TRBD1. Germline V gene lookup returns CDR1 SGHDT and CDR2 YYEEEE. This CDR3 is 14 amino acids long. V dropped 0 bases and J dropped 13; count of bases not matched to a gene: 5. The CDR3 protein is CASSLGGQGEGLFF. The CDR3 DNA is TGTGCCAGCAGCTTGGGGGGACAGGGGGAAGGACTGTTTTTT.

The chain has TRBV6-1 and TRBJ1-5; perhaps TRBD1 as D (6 bases). CDR1 and CDR2 (germline): MNHNS, SASEGT. Trimming stripped 2 bases from V and 7 bases from J, with 9 bases between. The CDR3 covers 13 residues. CDR3 sequence (DNA): TGTGCCAGCAGTGAATCAGGGACACAGCCCCAGCATTTT. Protein: CASSESGTQPQHF.

The chain has TRBV9 and TRBJ2-7; 9 bases are a match to TRBD2. This CDR3 region has 15 residues. Trimming cost V 0 bases and J 5 bases; bases outside gene matches: 6. Germline CDR1 is SGDLS and CDR2 is YYNGEE. The CDR3 spells CASSVGLAGWNEQYF. In DNA form, the CDR3 reads TGTGCCAGCAGCGTAGGGCTAGCGGGATGGAACGAGCAGTACTTC.

The rearrangement links TRBV27 to TRBJ2-7; TRBD1 matches 8 bases. CDR1 is MNHEY, CDR2 SMNVEV, per germline (reference sequence). J was trimmed by 5 bases and V by 2 bases; bases with no gene match: 2. The CDR3 has 13 amino acids. CDR3 DNA: TGTGCCAGCAGTTTACAGGGGGCGGACGAGCAGTACTTC. Translation gives CASSLQGADEQYF.

Concerning this clone: Different DNA sequences within this sample yield the same CDR3. The rearrangement joins TRBV27 to TRBJ2-2; no clear D. This CDR3 region has 14 residues. The germline V and J ends were trimmed by 3 bases and 0 bases, with 5 bases remaining between them. Germline CDR1 and CDR2: MNHEY and SMNVEV (reference sequence). CDR3 coding DNA: TGTGCCAGCAGTTTTCTAGCGAACACCGGGGAGCTGTTTTTT. This translates into CASSFLANTGELFF.

This clone was seen only once. This chain connects TRBV5-8 to TRBJ1-6; D is perhaps TRBD1 (6 bases). CDR3 length: 14 amino acids. Germline V gene lookup returns CDR1 SGHTS and CDR2 YDEGEE. Between the trimmed V and J ends, which lost 5 bases and 5 bases, there was a span of 11 bases. CDR3 nucleotides: TGTGCCAGCAGTCGGGGACAAGATAATTCACCCCTCCACTTT. Residues: CASSRGQDNSPLHF.

V usage is TRBV28 and J usage is TRBJ2-6; 8 bases match TRBD1. The CDR3 is 17 amino acids. V shed 2 bases, J shed 1 base, and the junction held 4 bases outside the gene matches. CDR1 and CDR2 (germline): MDHEN, SYDVKM. The DNA for the CDR3 is TGTGCCAGCAGTTTAGGGACAGGATTTTCTGGGGCCAACGTCCTGACTTTC. This translates into CASSLGTGFSGANVLTF. The whole variable domain, filled in from reference TRBV28 and TRBJ2-6, reads DVKVTQSSRYLVKRTGEKVFLECVQDMDHENMFWYRQDPGLGLRLIYFSYDVKMKEKGDIPEGYSVSREKKERFSLILESASTNQTSMYLCASSLGTGFSGANVLTFGAGSRLTVL.

V and J are TRBV7-3 and TRBJ2-1; TRBD2 matches at 7 bases. V was pared by 3 bases and J by 5 bases, with 4 bases of the junction left unmatched. CDR3 length: 14 residues. Per germline, CDR1 SGHTA and CDR2 FQGTGA. CDR3 region: CASSFRGVNNEQFF. CDR3 DNA: TGTGCCAGCAGCTTCCGGGGGGTCAACAATGAGCAGTTCTTC.

CDR3 sequence: CASSVAGAGNTIYF. CDR3 nucleotide sequence: TGTGCCAGCAGCGTAGCCGGGGCTGGAAACACCATATATTTT. The chain carries TRBV9 and TRBJ1-3; the D is unclear. The V end was cut by 0 bases, the J end by 2 bases, with 6 bases between. The CDR3 sequence is 14 residues long. Germline V gives CDR1 SGDLS, CDR2 YYNGEE.

The J gene is TRBJ1-2, the V gene TRBV5-8; the match to TRBD1 covers 8 bases. Trimming cost V 1 base and J 6 bases; bases outside gene matches: 5. This CDR3 has 14 residues. Germline lookup yields CDR1 SGHTS and CDR2 YDEGEE. The CDR3 region has the DNA TGTGCCAGCAGCTTGAATCAGGGGGCGGATGGCTACACCTTC. Amino acids: CASSLNQGADGYTF.

This clone was recorded once. Here the CDR3 reads CASSKTGTGGTEAFF. The CDR3 DNA follows: TGTGCCAGCAGCAAAACCGGGACAGGGGGTACTGAAGCTTTCTTT. The chain joins TRBV11-2 to TRBJ1-1; 11 bases fit TRBD1. J lost 5 bases, V lost 5 bases, and 7 bases had no gene match. This CDR3 has 15 amino acids. CDR1 SGHAT and CDR2 FQNNGV come from the germline V gene.

The gene calls are TRBV19 and TRBJ1-5, with D hard to call. This CDR3 is built from 15 residues. Germline CDR1 LNHDA, CDR2 SQIVND (reference sequence). V dropped 7 bases and J dropped 7 bases, with 20 bases sitting between them. CDR3 in amino acids: CASTSLWGGSQPQHF. The CDR3 coding sequence is TGTGCCAGTACCTCTCTTTGGGGAGGGAGCCAGCCCCAGCATTTT.